This TCR beta chain was captured in a study of blood T cell repertoires in COVID-19. The wider study: Both acute and convalescent COVID-19 samples were obtained from the United States, Italy and Spain.

From germline, CDR1 is MNHEY and CDR2 SVGAGI. V lost 8 bases and J lost 3, with 7 bases in between. The CDR3 length is 11 residues. This clone has only a few counts. In the original processing: Researchers report that nucleated cell counts were estimated from reference gene primer amplification. Clones were sequenced by immunoSEQ multiplex PCR, and TCRdb holds only the in-frame ones, with some missing. The DNA was the basis for D and trimming; V, J and clone size are from that table. Found here are roughly 110,000 clones, approximately 84% of them singletons; the top ten hold about 14%. This chain joins TRBV6-5 and TRBJ1-1; D is unclear. The specimen was peripheral blood. The receptor was isolated from a woman aged 55 to 70 with acute or convalescent COVID-19. DNA for the CDR3: TGTGCCAGCCACGAGGACACTGAAGCTTTCTTT. Its translation: CASHEDTEAFF.